The 12 T cell receptor beta chains presented below share a single source sample, sequenced in a study of blood T cell repertoires in COVID-19 (TCRdb year 2020). Receptor amplification or capture employed the immunoSEQ multiplex PCR assay. The table comes from immuneACCESS by way of TCRdb, which keeps in-frame sequences with V and J called. Part of the clones is missing from these tables; in studies checked, under half for an unresolved V gene and the rest for unknown reasons. Within this sample are some 670,000 clones, with around 89% of them counted one time only. The ten largest make up under 0.3% of the sample. What was sequenced was peripheral blood. The source is a woman aged 18-29 years with acute or convalescent COVID-19.

This chain links TRBV9 with TRBJ1-1, with a weak D call TRBD1 (5 bases). CDR1 is SGDLS and CDR2 is YYNGEE in the germline V gene. Trimming left V 4 bases short and J 1 base short, with 8 bases between. The CDR3 runs 13 residues. The DNA of the CDR3 is TGTGCCAGCAGCCTTGGGGCGAACACTGAAGCTTTCTTT. Its protein is CASSLGANTEAFF.

As DNA, the CDR3 is TGCGCCAGCAGCTACGGGACATATGAATACTCCTACGAGCAGTACTTC. Its protein product is CASSYGTYEYSYEQYF. The rearrangement joins TRBV5-1 to TRBJ2-7, with TRBD1 as a possible D gene (6 bases). V lost 3 bases and J 0 bases, leaving 16 bases between the germline ends. The V gene's germline CDR1 is SGHRS and CDR2 YFSETQ. The CDR3 extends over 16 amino acids. Full variable domain (missing parts from reference TRBV5-1 and TRBJ2-7): KAGVTQTPRYLIKTRGQQVTLSCSPISGHRSVSWYQQTPGQGLQFLFEYFSETQRNKGNFPGRFSGRQFSNSRSEMNVSTLELGDSALYLCASSYGTYEYSYEQYFGPGTRLTVT.

The V and J genes are TRBV7-9 and TRBJ2-2; tentative D call: TRBD2 (6 bases). The CDR3 spans 14 residues. The ends were cut back, 5 bases at V and 6 bases at J, with 13 bases in the middle. CDR1 is SEHNR, CDR2 FQNEAQ, per germline (reference sequence). This CDR3 reads CASSAGLPPGELFF. The CDR3, as DNA: TGTGCCAGCAGCGCGGGACTCCCCCCCGGGGAGCTGTTTTTT.

With regard to this clone: The identical CDR3 is also encoded by other nucleotide sequences in the sample. The chain links TRBV24-1 to TRBJ2-7; possibly TRBD1 for D (6 bases). V was cut by 3 bases and J by 4 bases, with 6 bases left in between. Per germline, CDR1 KGHDR and CDR2 SFDVKD. This CDR3 has 12 amino acids. This CDR3 is CATSDQGYEQYF. CDR3 DNA sequence: TGTGCCACCAGTGATCAGGGGTACGAGCAGTACTTC.

This clone was detected only once. The chain joins TRBV2 to TRBJ2-3, with 7 nucleotides matching TRBD2. This CDR3 is 15 amino acids long. V shed 5 bases and J 6 bases; nucleotides not matched to a gene: 11. In germline, CDR1 is SNHLY, CDR2 FYNNEI. This CDR3 reads CASSLTLGGTDTQYF. DNA of the CDR3: TGTGCCAGCAGTCTAACCCTGGGGGGGACCGATACGCAGTATTTT.

The V call is TRBV27, the J call TRBJ1-2, with 9 bases lining up with TRBD1. Germline-derived CDR1 and CDR2 are MNHEY and SMNVEV (reference sequence). V shed 5 bases and J 4 bases; nucleotides not matched to a gene: 8. This CDR3 spans 15 amino acids. In DNA, the CDR3 is TGTGCCAGCAGTCCGGGGACAGGGCAGGGCTATGGCTACACCTTC. Amino acids: CASSPGTGQGYGYTF.

CDR3 sequence: CASSMGHLVAFF. CDR3 sequence (DNA): TGTGCCAGTAGTATGGGACATCTGGTAGCTTTCTTT. The chain is built from TRBV19 and TRBJ1-1; D might be TRBD1 (6 bases). The germline V gene encodes CDR1 LNHDA and CDR2 SQIVND (reference sequence). The V and J ends lost 3 bases and 10 bases respectively, with 12 bases between them. This CDR3 is built from 12 residues.

This sequence joins TRBV27 and TRBJ1-1; maybe TRBD1 (6 bases). Trimming cost V 4 bases and J 2 bases, with 14 bases left between them. CDR3 size: 15 residues. Germline V CDR1 and CDR2: MNHEY, SMNVEV (reference sequence). The CDR3 sequence is CASSSTTGINTEAFF. In nucleotides, the CDR3 is TGTGCCAGCAGTTCAACGACAGGAATTAACACTGAAGCTTTCTTT.

J is TRBJ1-2 and V is TRBV9; 8 bases are shared with TRBD1. V was clipped by 4 bases and J by 3 bases; unmatched bases: 5. Germline assignment: CDR1 SGDLS and CDR2 YYNGEE. There are 14 residues in the CDR3. CDR3 in DNA: TGTGCCAGCAGCTCCAGGGGGCGAGACTATGGCTACACCTTC. Translated, it gives CASSSRGRDYGYTF.

The rearrangement links TRBV30 to TRBJ1-1; D unclear. V shed 2 bases and J shed 6 bases, with 10 bases lying between them. The CDR3 is 12 residues long. The germline CDR1 and CDR2 sequences are GTSNPN and SVGIG (reference sequence). The chain's CDR3 is CAWSPNFPEAFF. The CDR3 nucleotides are TGTGCCTGGAGTCCAAATTTCCCTGAAGCTTTCTTT.

The rearrangement links TRBV21-1 to TRBJ2-3; the table's D gene call, TRBD2, was not cross checked with the DNA. TRBV21-1 is a listed pseudogene. The CDR3 length is 15 residues. The CDR3 DNA reads as TGTGCCAGCAGCGGGGCCGGGACTAAATCAGATACGCAGTATTTT. This encodes CASSGAGTKSDTQYF.

This clone was counted once. V is TRBV9 and J is TRBJ2-5, with D possibly matching TRBD1 (5 bases). Trimming cost V 3 bases and J 5 bases, with 14 bases left between them. From germline, CDR1 is SGDLS and CDR2 YYNGEE. This CDR3 contains 14 residues. CDR3 nucleotide sequence: TGTGCCAGCAGCGCCACAGGTCCCCAGGAGACCCAGTACTTC. This sequence encodes CASSATGPQETQYF.